This T cell receptor (beta chain) was recorded in a study of T cells in localized non-small cell lung cancer (TCRdb year 2020). Notes on the research overall: T cell repertoires of some 240 early-stage NSCLC patients were analyzed, with tumors being compared against uninvolved tumor-adjacent lungs. The mean age of the NSCLC patients was less than 70 years, with 120 to 150 men and 95 to 110 women. The cohort was made up of some 240 treatment-naive NSCLC patients whose localized lung tumors had been resected. Overall study outcomes, separate from this receptor: Higher blood T cell density associated with longer overall survival, while higher adjacent-lung clonality associated with shorter survival. Because of the exploratory design, TCR variables were selected using unadjusted p-values without false-discovery rate correction. Of the top 100 tumor clones, a median of approximately 60 were detected in paired uninvolved adjacent lung; around 30 were also among that lung's top 100. The highest T cell clonality was observed in uninvolved tumor-adjacent lung, where clonality exceeded that of tumor, suggesting that antigenic responses were more focused in uninvolved tumor-adjacent lung. Multi-region tumor sequencing was not performed, so intratumor heterogeneity could not be excluded.

A note on this clone: There is no known antigen for this receptor. Base qualities are not recorded, but no much larger clone differs from it by a single base.

At diagnosis, peripheral blood, uninvolved tumor-adjacent lung and tumor were collected and stored as a combination of fresh-frozen and FFPE material. For TCR repertoire profiling, blood samples were analyzed in the form of peripheral blood mononuclear cells. V is cut by 4 bases and J by 6 bases, and the space between the germline ends is 3 bases. The CDR3 spans 10 residues, from the cysteine through the phenylalanine. Only CDR3 DNA remains: 30 bases, in frame from the first base. The germline V gene provides CDR1 MRHNA and CDR2 SNTAGT. TCR beta CDR3 regions were sequenced from DNA using the immunoSEQ Assay. Concerning the study's data processing: To compute T cell density, TCR beta template counts were normalized to usable DNA, which was estimated by amplifying housekeeping genes. Using the preseqR package, richness was estimated by extrapolating to 120,000 templates for tissue samples and 400,000 templates for PBMC samples. Clonality was calculated as one minus Pielou's evenness. Tissue-enriched TCRs were identified through differential abundance testing performed on productive amino-acid clonotypes, with a minimum total count of 5 and an alpha of 0.1. The Jaccard Index and the Morisita Overlap Index were used to measure how much the repertoires overlapped between compartments. TCR beta CDR3s were clustered by GLIPH together with public tetramer-defined viral CDR3s, and at least three viral sequences plus V-gene enrichment were required for viral motifs. TCRdb re-hosts the immuneACCESS table, in-frame sequences only. Its copies lack some clones; in the studies checked, an unresolved V gene accounts for under half of them, and the cause for the rest is not known. V and J calls and clone size are as listed in that table; D and trimming were resolved from the DNA. The sample table holds almost 35,000 clones, of which 93% were seen once. The ten largest clones add up to 7.9% of the sample.

The chain was built from TRBV6-4 and TRBJ1-1, with an unclear D gene assignment. The TCR originated in a female donor older than 55 with stage I lung adenocarcinoma. The source material was peripheral blood, sampled before any cancer treatment. For the CDR3, the sequence is CASSGAEAFF. The base sequence is TGTGCCAGCAGTGGCGCTGAAGCTTTCTTT.